The T cell receptor beta chain under discussion was sequenced for a study of early T cells in non-severe SARS-CoV-2 infection (dated by TCRdb to the early 2020s). Regarding the complete study: Bulk RNA from unsorted whole blood was used for TCR sequencing, so alpha and beta chains could not be paired.

The paper's findings and limits, for the study overall: VDJdb matching was skewed toward anti-spike CD8 responses and likely underestimated virus-specific expansions by missing private and CD4 specificities.

Libraries were made using 5' RACE. The instrument given in TCRdb is NextSeq 500. Unique molecular identifiers were attached to individual cDNA molecules in the TCR library protocol so that sequencing error and PCR bias could be corrected. TCR alpha and beta chains were both sequenced, and the abundances of alpha and beta sequences in each sample were closely correlated with each other. In the authors' own workflow: Decombinator V4 was used to perform V gene, J gene and CDR3 annotation of TCR sequences. Expanded TCRs were defined as changing significantly between any two time points under a Poisson model with p below 0.0001. TCR abundances were normalised to the total number of TCRs sequenced in each sample and reported as counts per million. TRAV1-2 paired with TRAJ12, TRAJ20 or TRAJ33 defined MAIT TCRs, while TRAV10 paired with TRAJ18 defined iNKT TCRs. VDJdb, accessed on 1 November 2021, was searched for TCRs annotated for CMV, EBV and SARS-CoV-2, and TCRs annotated for more than one antigen were excluded. The public reads were quality trimmed at Q25 with fastp and then assembled into clones with MiXCR by TCRdb, keeping productive beta chains. Identical CDR3 proteins give one entry, which carries the most common genes and DNA. TCRdb's processing, not the study's, gives the V and J calls here. The table for this sample lists around 53,000 distinct CDR3 sequences; roughly 7.7% of them were counted only once. The leading ten clones occupy 5% to 6.5% of the sample.

A case-control design nested within a healthcare worker cohort in London, UK, was used, with weekly nasopharyngeal swab PCR tests and blood sampling performed. Healthcare workers were recruited during the week of the UK lockdown, between 23 and 31 March 2020, and followed weekly for up to 16 weeks. From the germline V gene (reference sequence), CDR1 is DFQATT and CDR2 is SNEGSKA. The CDR3 runs 16 amino acids, cysteine and phenylalanine included. Of all the DNA, just the CDR3 is kept, 48 bases in frame from base 1. After removal of 7 bases from V and 0 bases from J, the junction retains 14 bases not matched to a gene. This clonotype was seen at least ten times. The antigen it binds to is not known. Base qualities are not at hand, and no much larger clone is one base apart.

The specimen sequenced was whole blood. The sequence was collected from an adult who was a healthcare worker with PCR-confirmed SARS-CoV-2 infection or an uninfected control (not recorded which). This chain joins TRBV20-1 to TRBJ1-1; TRBD1 matches 7 bases in the middle. The nucleotides read TGCAGTGTTACCAACCAAGGACAGGCGGTGAACACTGAAGCTTTCTTT. This translates into CSVTNQGQAVNTEAFF.